This TCR beta chain originates from a study of cytomegalovirus exposure and HLA in healthy donors. Study results and caveats: Highest at DRB1 and lowest at HLA-C, TCR association rates differed among HLA loci in a later analysis.

A multiplex PCR was run with 60 Vbeta primers and 13 Jbeta primers. Only in-frame clones appear in the TCRdb table, and some are missing; sequencing was by immunoSEQ multiplex PCR. This sample carries about 43,000 clones, around 62% of them seen once, and the ten largest clones take 8.7%. About this clone itself: The antigen is not known.

The CDR3 has 14 amino acids. Germline V lookup: CDR1 MNHNS, CDR2 SASEGT. V was clipped by 6 bases and J by 3 bases; unmatched bases: 4. J is TRBJ1-5 and V is TRBV6-1; 8 positions match TRBD1. The receptor comes from a human donor in good health. The material sequenced was PBMCs. As DNA, the CDR3 is TGTGCCAGCAGGTGGACAGGGACCAATCAGCCCCAGCATTTT. The encoded protein is CASRWTGTNQPQHF.